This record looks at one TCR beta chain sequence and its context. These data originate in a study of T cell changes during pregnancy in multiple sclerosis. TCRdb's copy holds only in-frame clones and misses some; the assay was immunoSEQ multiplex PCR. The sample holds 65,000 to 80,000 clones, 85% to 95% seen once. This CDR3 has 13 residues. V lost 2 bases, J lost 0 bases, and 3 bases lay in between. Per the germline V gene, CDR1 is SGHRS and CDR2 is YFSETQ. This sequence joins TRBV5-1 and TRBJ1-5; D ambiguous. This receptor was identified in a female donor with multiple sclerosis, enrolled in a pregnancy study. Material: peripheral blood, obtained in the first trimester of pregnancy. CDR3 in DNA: TGCGCCAGCAGCTTCAATAGCAATCAGCCCCAGCATTTT. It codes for CASSFNSNQPQHF.